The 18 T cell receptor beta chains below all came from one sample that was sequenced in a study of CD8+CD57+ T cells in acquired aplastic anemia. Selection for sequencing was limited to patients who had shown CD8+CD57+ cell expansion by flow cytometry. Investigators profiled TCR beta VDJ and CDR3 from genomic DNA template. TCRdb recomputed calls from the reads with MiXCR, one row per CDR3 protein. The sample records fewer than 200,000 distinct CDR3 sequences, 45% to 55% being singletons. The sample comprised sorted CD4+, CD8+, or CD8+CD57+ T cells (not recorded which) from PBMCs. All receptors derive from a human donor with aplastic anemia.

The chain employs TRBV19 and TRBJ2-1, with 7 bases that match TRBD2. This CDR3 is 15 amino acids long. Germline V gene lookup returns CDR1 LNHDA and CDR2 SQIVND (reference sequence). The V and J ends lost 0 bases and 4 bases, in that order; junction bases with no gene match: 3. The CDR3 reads CASSIEGREYNEQFF. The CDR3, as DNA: TGTGCCAGTAGTATAGAAGGGAGGGAATACAATGAGCAGTTCTTC.

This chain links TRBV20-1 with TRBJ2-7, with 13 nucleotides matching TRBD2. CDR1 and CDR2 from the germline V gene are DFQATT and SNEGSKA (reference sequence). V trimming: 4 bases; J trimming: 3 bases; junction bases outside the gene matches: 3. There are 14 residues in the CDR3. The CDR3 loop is CSAKTSGGFYEQYF. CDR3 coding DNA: TGCAGTGCTAAGACTAGCGGGGGGTTCTACGAGCAGTACTTC.

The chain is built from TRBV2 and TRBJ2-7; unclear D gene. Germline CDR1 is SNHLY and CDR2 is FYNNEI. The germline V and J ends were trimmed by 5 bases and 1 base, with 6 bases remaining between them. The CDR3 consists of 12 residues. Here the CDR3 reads CASSTLSYEQYF. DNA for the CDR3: TGTGCCAGCAGTACCCTTTCCTACGAGCAGTACTTC.

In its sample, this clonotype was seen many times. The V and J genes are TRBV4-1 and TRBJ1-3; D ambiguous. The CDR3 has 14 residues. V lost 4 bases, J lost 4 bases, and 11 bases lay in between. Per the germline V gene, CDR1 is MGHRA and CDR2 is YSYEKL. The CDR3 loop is CASSPHGTGNTIYF. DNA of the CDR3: TGCGCCAGCAGCCCTCACGGTACCGGAAACACCATATATTTT.

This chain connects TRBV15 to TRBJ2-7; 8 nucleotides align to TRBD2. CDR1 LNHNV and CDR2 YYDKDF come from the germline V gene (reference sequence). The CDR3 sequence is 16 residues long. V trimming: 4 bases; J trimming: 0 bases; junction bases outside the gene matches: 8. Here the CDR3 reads CATSTGLEFPSYEQYF. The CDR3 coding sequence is TGTGCCACCAGCACGGGACTAGAATTTCCCTCCTACGAGCAGTACTTC. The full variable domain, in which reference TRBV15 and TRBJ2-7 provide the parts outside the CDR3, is DAMVIQNPRYQVTQFGKPVTLSCSQTLNHNVMYWYQQKSSQAPKLLFHYYDKDFNNEADTPDNFQSRRPNTSFCFLDIRSPGLGDTAMYLCATSTGLEFPSYEQYFGPGTRLTVT.

The CDR3 sequence: CSVADRISNQPQHF. The CDR3 nucleotides read TGCAGCGTAGCCGACAGGATTAGCAATCAGCCCCAGCATTTT. V usage is TRBV29-1 and J usage is TRBJ1-5; D is perhaps TRBD1 (6 bases). CDR1 and CDR2 from the germline V gene are SQVTM and ANQGSEA. V gave up 6 bases and J gave up 0 bases, with 12 bases separating them. The length of the CDR3 is 14 residues.

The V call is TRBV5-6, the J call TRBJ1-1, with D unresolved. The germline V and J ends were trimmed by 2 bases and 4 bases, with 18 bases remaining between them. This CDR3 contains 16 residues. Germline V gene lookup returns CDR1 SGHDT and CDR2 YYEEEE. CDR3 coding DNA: TGTGCCAGCAGCTTCCAAGGGAGGCTACTGGGCACTGAAGCTTTCTTT. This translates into CASSFQGRLLGTEAFF.

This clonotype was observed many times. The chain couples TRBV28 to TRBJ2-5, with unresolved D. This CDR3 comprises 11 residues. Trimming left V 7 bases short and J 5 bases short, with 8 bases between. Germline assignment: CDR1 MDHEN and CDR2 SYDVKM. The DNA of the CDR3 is TGTGCCAGCACAGGCCACGAGACCCAGTACTTC. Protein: CASTGHETQYF.

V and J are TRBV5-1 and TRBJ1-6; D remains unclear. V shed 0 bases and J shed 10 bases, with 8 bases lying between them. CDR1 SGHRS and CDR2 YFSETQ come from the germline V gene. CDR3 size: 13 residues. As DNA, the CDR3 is TGCGCCAGCAGCTTGGAAATCCAATCACCCCTCCACTTT. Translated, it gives CASSLEIQSPLHF.

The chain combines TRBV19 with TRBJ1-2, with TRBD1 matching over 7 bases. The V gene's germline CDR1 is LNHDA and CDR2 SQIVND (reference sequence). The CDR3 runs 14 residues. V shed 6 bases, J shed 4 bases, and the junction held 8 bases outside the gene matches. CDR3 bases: TGTGCCAGTAGGGACGGGGACAGAGGCTATGGCTACACCTTC. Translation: CASRDGDRGYGYTF.

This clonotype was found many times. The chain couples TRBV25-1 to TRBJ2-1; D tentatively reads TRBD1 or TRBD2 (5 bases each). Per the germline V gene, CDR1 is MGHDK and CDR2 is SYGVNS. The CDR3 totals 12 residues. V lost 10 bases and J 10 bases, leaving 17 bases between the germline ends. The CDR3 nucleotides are TGTGCCACCATTCGGGATTCAGGGGAGCAGTTCTTC. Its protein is CATIRDSGEQFF.

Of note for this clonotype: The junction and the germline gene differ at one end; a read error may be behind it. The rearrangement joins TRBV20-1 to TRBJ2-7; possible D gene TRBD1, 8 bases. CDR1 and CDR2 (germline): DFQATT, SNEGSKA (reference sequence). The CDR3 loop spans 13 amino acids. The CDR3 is CSASTDRDYEQYF. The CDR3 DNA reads TGCAGTGCTTCGACGGACAGGGACTACGAGCAGTACTTT.

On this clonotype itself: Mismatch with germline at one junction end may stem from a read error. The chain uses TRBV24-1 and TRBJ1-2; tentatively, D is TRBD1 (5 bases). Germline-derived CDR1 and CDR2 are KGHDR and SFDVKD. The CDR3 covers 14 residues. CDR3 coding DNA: TGTGCCAGCAGTGAAACCCAGGGTTTCTATTGCTACACCTTC. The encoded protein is CASSETQGFYCYTF.

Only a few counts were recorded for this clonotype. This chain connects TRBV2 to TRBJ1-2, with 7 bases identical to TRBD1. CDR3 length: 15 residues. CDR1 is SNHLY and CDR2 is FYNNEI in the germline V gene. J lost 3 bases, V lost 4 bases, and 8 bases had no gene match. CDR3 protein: CASSAFTGADYGYTF. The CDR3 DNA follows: TGTGCCAGCAGTGCCTTCACAGGGGCGGACTATGGCTACACCTTC.

Here the CDR3 DNA reads TGTGCCAGCAGCCAAGGCTACCGGGACAGCCTACCCTACGAGCAGTACTTC. It codes for CASSQGYRDSLPYEQYF. The chain joins TRBV9 to TRBJ2-7, with 7 bases identical to TRBD1. The CDR3 has 17 amino acids. Germline V gene sequence: CDR1 SGDLS, CDR2 YYNGEE. Trimming at V came to 4 bases and at J to 2 bases, leaving 15 bases not matched to a gene.

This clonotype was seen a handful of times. As DNA, the CDR3 is TGTGCCAGCAATCGGGACAGCAGTAATGAAAAACTGTTTTTT. Its translation: CASNRDSSNEKLFF. The J gene is TRBJ1-4, the V gene TRBV12-3 or TRBV12-4, with 7 bases identical to TRBD1. The CDR3 covers 14 residues. Unmatched junction bases numbered 6, after V lost 7 bases and J lost 4 bases.

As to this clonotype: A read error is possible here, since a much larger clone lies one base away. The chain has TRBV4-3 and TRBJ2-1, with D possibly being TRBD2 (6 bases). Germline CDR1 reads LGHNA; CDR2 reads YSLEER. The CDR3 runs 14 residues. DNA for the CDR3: TGCGCCAGCAGCCAAGATCCTAGCGCCAATGAGCGGTTCTTC. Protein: CASSQDPSANERFF.

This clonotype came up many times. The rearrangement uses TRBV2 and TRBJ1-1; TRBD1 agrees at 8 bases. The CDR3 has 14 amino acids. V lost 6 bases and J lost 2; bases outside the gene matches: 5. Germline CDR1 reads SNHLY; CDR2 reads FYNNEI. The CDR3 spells CASRRDRGNTEAFF. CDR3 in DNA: TGTGCCAGCAGAAGAGACAGGGGTAACACTGAAGCTTTCTTT.